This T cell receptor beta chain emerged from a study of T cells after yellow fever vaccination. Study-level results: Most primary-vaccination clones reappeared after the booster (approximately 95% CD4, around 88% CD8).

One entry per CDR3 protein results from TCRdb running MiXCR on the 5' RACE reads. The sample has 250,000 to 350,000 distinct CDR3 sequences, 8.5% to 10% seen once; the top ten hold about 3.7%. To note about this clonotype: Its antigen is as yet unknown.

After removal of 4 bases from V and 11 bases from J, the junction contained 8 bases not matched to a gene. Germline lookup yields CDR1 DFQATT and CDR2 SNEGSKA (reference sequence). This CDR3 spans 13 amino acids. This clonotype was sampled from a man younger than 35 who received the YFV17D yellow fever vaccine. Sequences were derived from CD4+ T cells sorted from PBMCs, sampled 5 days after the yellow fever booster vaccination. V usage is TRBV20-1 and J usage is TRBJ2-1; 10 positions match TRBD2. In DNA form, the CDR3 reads TGCAGTGCTACTAGCGGGGGAACCCACAAGCAGTTCTTC. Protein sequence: CSATSGGTHKQFF.